This T cell receptor beta chain was obtained from a study of blood T cell repertoires in COVID-19. In the study overall: The United States, Italy and Spain provided the acute and convalescent COVID-19 samples.

Between the trimmed V and J ends, which lost 6 bases and 4 bases, there was a span of 27 bases. The germline V gene encodes CDR1 SNHLY and CDR2 FYNNEI. CDR3 size: 18 residues. The protocol was immunoSEQ multiplex PCR, while the TCRdb copy is restricted to in-frame clones and leaves out a portion. Of almost 500,000 clones listed, roughly nine tenths are singletons. The study recruited people aged roughly 18 to 95 years across about two dozen US areas. The chain is built from TRBV2 and TRBJ1-2, with D possibly TRBD1 on 5 matching bases. What was sequenced was PBMCs or T cells enriched from blood (not recorded which). The TCR sequence derives from an older woman who had recovered from COVID-19. The DNA for the CDR3 is TGTGCCAGCAGCGACGGCCTGTTCAAGGGGCGCATTGGCTATGGCTACACCTTC. Translation: CASSDGLFKGRIGYGYTF.